This is a list of T cell receptor beta chains from one sample in a study of shared clonotypes between healthy human individuals. Method: immunoSEQ multiplex PCR; TCRdb's copy keeps in-frame clones and lacks some. The profile shows about 2.1 million clones, 93% of them singletons. The sequenced material came from naive CD8+ T cells from PBMCs. The receptor source for this set is a man between 18 and 35 years old in good health. Some clones in this sample may be carry-over from other donors' samples. CDR3s include the opening cysteine and the closing phenylalanine or tryptophan. Fields, in order: D gene, clone size, V gene, J gene, CDR3 protein, CDR3 DNA. The D gene is left open where the match is weak. Size tells how often a clone was seen (once, few, many) or the class of an expanded clone, and some rows leave it out.

D gene: TRBD1
clone size: once
V gene: TRBV7-9
J gene: TRBJ1-1
CDR3 protein: CASSLGTGGAGTEAFF
CDR3 DNA: TGTGCCAGCAGCTTGGGGACAGGGGGCGCTGGGACTGAAGCTTTCTTT

D gene: TRBD1
clone size: once
V gene: TRBV7-9
J gene: TRBJ2-7
CDR3 protein: CASSLAYMGQSYYEQYF
CDR3 DNA: TGTGCCAGCAGCTTAGCTTACATGGGACAGAGTTACTACGAGCAGTACTTC

D gene: TRBD2
clone size: NA
V gene: TRBV27
J gene: TRBJ2-1
CDR3 protein: CASSLGARGGNEQFF
CDR3 DNA: TGTGCCAGCAGTTTAGGGGCGCGGGGGGGCAATGAGCAGTTCTTC

D gene: NA
clone size: NA
V gene: TRBV27
J gene: TRBJ2-2
CDR3 protein: CASSLVLGYNTGELFF
CDR3 DNA: TGTGCCAGCAGTTTAGTTTTAGGTTACAACACCGGGGAGCTGTTTTTT

D gene: NA
clone size: once
V gene: TRBV4-3
J gene: TRBJ2-1
CDR3 protein: CASSPEWTGVIYNEQFF
CDR3 DNA: TGCGCCAGCAGCCCTGAGTGGACGGGAGTTATCTACAATGAGCAGTTCTTC

D gene: TRBD2
clone size: NA
V gene: TRBV5-1
J gene: TRBJ2-1
CDR3 protein: CASSLGGRIYNEQFF
CDR3 DNA: TGCGCCAGCAGCTTGGGCGGGAGGATTTACAATGAGCAGTTCTTC

D gene: NA
clone size: few
V gene: TRBV7-9
J gene: TRBJ1-5
CDR3 protein: CASSLGVFWPQHF
CDR3 DNA: TGTGCCAGCAGCCTAGGGGTATTCTGGCCCCAGCATTTT

D gene: NA
clone size: NA
V gene: TRBV4-1
J gene: TRBJ2-7
CDR3 protein: CASSDAGTLYEQYF
CDR3 DNA: TGCGCCAGCAGCGATGCCGGGACACTCTACGAGCAGTACTTC

D gene: NA
clone size: NA
V gene: TRBV9
J gene: TRBJ2-1
CDR3 protein: CASSSLAAEQFF
CDR3 DNA: TGTGCCAGCAGTTCTCTAGCAGCTGAGCAGTTCTTC

D gene: TRBD1
clone size: NA
V gene: TRBV6-4
J gene: TRBJ1-1
CDR3 protein: CASKEDRGLDTEAFF
CDR3 DNA: TGTGCCAGCAAAGAGGACAGGGGGCTGGACACTGAAGCTTTCTTT

D gene: TRBD1
clone size: NA
V gene: TRBV27
J gene: TRBJ2-5
CDR3 protein: CASSPETGAQETQYF
CDR3 DNA: TGTGCCAGCAGTCCCGAGACAGGGGCACAAGAGACCCAGTACTTC

D gene: TRBD2
clone size: NA
V gene: TRBV28
J gene: TRBJ2-1
CDR3 protein: CASSWTSGHNEQFF
CDR3 DNA: TGTGCCAGCAGCTGGACTAGCGGGCACAATGAGCAGTTCTTC

D gene: NA
clone size: NA
V gene: TRBV25-1
J gene: TRBJ1-2
CDR3 protein: CASSEQHPSEGYTF
CDR3 DNA: TGTGCCAGCAGTGAACAACACCCCTCGGAGGGCTACACCTTC

D gene: TRBD1
clone size: NA
V gene: TRBV29-1
J gene: TRBJ2-7
CDR3 protein: CSVRTGSNEQYF
CDR3 DNA: TGCAGCGTAAGGACAGGGAGTAACGAGCAGTACTTC